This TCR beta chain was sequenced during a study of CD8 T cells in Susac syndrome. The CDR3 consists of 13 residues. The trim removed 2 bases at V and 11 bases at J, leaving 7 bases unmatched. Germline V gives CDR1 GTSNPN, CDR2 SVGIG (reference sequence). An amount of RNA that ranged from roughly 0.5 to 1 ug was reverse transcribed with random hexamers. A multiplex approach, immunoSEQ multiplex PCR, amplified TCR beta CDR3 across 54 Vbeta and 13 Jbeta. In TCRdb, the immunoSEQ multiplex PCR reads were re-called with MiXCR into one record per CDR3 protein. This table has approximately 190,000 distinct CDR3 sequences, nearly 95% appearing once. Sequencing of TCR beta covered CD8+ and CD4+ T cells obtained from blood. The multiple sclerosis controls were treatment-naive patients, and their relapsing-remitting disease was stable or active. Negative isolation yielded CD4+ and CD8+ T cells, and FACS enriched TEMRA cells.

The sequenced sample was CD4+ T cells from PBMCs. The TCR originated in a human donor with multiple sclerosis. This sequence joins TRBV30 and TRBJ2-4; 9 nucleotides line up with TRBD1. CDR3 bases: TGTGCCTGGAGTTCGGACAGGGGTACTTTTCAGTACTTC. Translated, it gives CAWSSDRGTFQYF.